Sequencing of this TCR beta chain was carried out in a study of PD-1 blockade in classical Hodgkin lymphoma. TCRdb's copy holds only in-frame clones and misses some; the assay was immunoSEQ multiplex PCR. The table includes about 58,000 clones, 88% detected once. Study conclusions and caveats: Diversity similar to that of newly diagnosed patients was seen at baseline in complete responders. Still unresolved is the cause of the repertoire differences, which may be disease activity or prior therapy. Newly diagnosed patients had baseline TCR diversity that was reportedly lower than that of healthy donors.

The CDR3 length is 15 residues. The germline gives CDR1 SGHNT, CDR2 YYREEE (reference sequence). Trimming took off 0 bases at V and 2 bases at J, with 11 bases between the two ends. On this clone itself: The antigen remains unidentified.

Every patient relapsed after autologous stem cell transplantation, and brentuximab vedotin exposure varied. Responses achieved at best were complete response, partial response or progressive disease. This chain connects TRBV5-4 to TRBJ1-2; D is unresolved. The sample was peripheral blood mononuclear cells (PBMCs), taken before the second cycle of nivolumab. The clonotype comes from a human donor with classical Hodgkin lymphoma. CDR3 amino acids: CASSLEVQANYGYTF. Written as DNA, the CDR3 is TGTGCCAGCAGCTTGGAGGTTCAGGCAAACTATGGCTACACCTTC.